This T cell receptor (beta chain) was documented in a study of tumor and adjacent non-tumor tissue in lung cancer. General study results and limits: Significantly higher TCR diversity was found in tumor than normal lung.

This sample's RNA came from whole unsorted tissue. CDR3 size: 16 residues. Germline-derived CDR1 and CDR2 are LGHNA and YSLEER. Trimming cost V 0 bases and J 6 bases, with 17 bases left between them. A modified ARM-PCR protocol with three rounds of nested PCR amplified TCRbeta. TCRdb ran MiXCR on the multiplex PCR reads and lists one entry per CDR3 protein. The data hold 60,000 to 90,000 distinct CDR3 sequences, with about three quarters observed a single time. This clonotype came up once. Antigen specificity is unknown. The sequenced sample consisted of lung tumor tissue. This receptor was obtained from a woman between 45 and 60 years old with non-small cell lung cancer. The chain carries TRBV4-3 and TRBJ1-1; no clear D. This CDR3 is CASSQDHSQSNAEAFF. In DNA form, the CDR3 reads TGCGCCAGCAGCCAAGATCATAGTCAGTCCAACGCTGAAGCTTTCTTT.